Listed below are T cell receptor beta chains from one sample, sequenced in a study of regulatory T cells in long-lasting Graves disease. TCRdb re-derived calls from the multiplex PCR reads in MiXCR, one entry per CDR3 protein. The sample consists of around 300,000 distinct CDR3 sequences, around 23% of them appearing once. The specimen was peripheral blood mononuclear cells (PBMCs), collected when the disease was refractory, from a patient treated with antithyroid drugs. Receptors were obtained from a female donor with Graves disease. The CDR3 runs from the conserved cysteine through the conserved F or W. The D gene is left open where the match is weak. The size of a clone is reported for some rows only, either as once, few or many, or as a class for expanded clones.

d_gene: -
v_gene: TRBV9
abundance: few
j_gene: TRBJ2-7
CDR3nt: TGTGCCAGCAGCGTCCTAGCGAATTCCTACGAGCAGTACTTC
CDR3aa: CASSVLANSYEQYF

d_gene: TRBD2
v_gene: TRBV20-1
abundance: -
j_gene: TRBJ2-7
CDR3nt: TGCAGTGCTCTTGAACTAGCGGGAGTGGTACGGGAGCAGTACTTC
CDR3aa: CSALELAGVVREQYF

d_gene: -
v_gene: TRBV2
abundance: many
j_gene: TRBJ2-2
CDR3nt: TGTGCCATAGACAGTTACACCGGGGAGCTGTTTTTT
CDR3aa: CAIDSYTGELFF

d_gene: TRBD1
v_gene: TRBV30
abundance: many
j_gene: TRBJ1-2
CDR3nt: TGTGCCTACGACAGGGGGTTCCGGTATGGCTACACCTTC
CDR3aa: CAYDRGFRYGYTF

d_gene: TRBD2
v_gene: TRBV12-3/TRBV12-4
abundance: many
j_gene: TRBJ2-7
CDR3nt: TGTGCCAGCAGTTTTATCGGGGCTAGCGGGAATCGACTGGAGTACTTC
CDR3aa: CASSFIGASGNRLEYF

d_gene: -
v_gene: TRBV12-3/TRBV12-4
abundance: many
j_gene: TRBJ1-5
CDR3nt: TGTGCCAGCAGCGCGGGACAACGGAATCAGCCCCAGCATTTT
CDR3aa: CASSAGQRNQPQHF

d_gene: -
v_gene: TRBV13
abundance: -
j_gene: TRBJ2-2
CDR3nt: TGTGCCAGCAGCCAAACAGGAGCGGGTGACACCGGGGAGCTGTTTTTT
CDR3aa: CASSQTGAGDTGELFF

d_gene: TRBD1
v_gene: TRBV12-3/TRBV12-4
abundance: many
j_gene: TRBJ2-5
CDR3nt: TGTGCCAGCAGTTTACCCATGGACAGGGGTGAGACCCAGTACTTC
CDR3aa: CASSLPMDRGETQYF

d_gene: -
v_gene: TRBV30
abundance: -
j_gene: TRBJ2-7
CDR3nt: TGTGCCTGGAATATAGGGGCCTACGAGCAGTACTTC
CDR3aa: CAWNIGAYEQYF

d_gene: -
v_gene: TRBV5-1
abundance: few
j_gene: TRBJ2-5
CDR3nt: TGCGCCAGCAGCTTGGTCCCAGAAGAGACCCAGTACTTC
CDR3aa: CASSLVPEETQYF

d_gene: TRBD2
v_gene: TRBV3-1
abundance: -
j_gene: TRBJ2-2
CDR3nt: TGTGCCAGCAGCCAAGATGCGCTAGCGGGAAAAAACGGGGAGCTGTTTTTT
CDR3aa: CASSQDALAGKNGELFF

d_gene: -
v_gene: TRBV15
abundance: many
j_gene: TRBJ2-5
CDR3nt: TGTGCCACCAGCAGCGGACTAACAGGGAAAGAGACCCAGTACTTC
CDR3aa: CATSSGLTGKETQYF

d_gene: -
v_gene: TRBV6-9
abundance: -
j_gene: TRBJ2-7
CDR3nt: TGTGCCAGCAGTTACTCCCTAGAAGCCTACGAGCAGTACTTC
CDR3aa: CASSYSLEAYEQYF

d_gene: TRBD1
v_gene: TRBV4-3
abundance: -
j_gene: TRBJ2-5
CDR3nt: TGCGCCAGCAGCCTCGGGACAGGTTGGGAGACCCAGTACTTC
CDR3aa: CASSLGTGWETQYF

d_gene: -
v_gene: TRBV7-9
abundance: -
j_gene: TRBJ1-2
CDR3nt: TGTGCCAGCAGCTTATTGTTCGGGGGTGGCTACACCTTC
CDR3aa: CASSLLFGGGYTF

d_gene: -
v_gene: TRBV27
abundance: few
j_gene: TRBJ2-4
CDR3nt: TGTGCCAGCATCGGAGCAGGGAACATTCAGTACTTC
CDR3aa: CASIGAGNIQYF

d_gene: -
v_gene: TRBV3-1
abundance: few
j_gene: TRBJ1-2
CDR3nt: TGTGCCAGCAGCCAACCCAGGGACGCTTCAAATCGCTACACCTTC
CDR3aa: CASSQPRDASNRYTF

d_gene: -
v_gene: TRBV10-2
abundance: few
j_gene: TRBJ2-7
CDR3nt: TGCGCCAGCAGTGGGGACGGTTACTACGAGCAGTACTTC
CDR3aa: CASSGDGYYEQYF

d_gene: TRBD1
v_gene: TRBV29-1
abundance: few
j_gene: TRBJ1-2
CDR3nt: TGCAGCGTTGAAGAGACAGGGAACTATGGCTACACCTTC
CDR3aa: CSVEETGNYGYTF

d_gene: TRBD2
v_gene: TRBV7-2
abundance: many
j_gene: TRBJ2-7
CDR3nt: TGTGCCAGCAGCGAACTAGCGGGAGGGCTCGAGCAGTACTTC
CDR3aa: CASSELAGGLEQYF

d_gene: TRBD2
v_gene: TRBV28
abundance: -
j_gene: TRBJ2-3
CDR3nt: TGTGCCAGCAGTTTGGAGAGTAGCGGGATTTTCACAGATACGCAGTATTTT
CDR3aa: CASSLESSGIFTDTQYF

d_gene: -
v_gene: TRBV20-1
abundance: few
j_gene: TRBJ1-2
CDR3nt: TGCAGTGCCGAGGAGTCCTTCTCCTATGGCTACACCTTC
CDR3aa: CSAEESFSYGYTF

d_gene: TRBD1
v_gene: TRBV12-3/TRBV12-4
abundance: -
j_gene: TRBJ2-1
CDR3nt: TGTGCCAGCAGAACAGGGGGCGCCCCGGTCTTTTACAATGAGCAGTTCTTC
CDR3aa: CASRTGGAPVFYNEQFF

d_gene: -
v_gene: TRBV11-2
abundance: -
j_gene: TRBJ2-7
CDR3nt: TGTGCCAGCAGCCCGCGGATGAGGGACCCTTCGGAGGAGCAGTACTTC
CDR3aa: CASSPRMRDPSEEQYF

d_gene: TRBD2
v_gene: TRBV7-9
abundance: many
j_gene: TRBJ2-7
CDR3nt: TGTGCCAGCAGCTGGGGAGCGGGGGGGGTTGGGGAGCAGTACTTC
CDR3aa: CASSWGAGGVGEQYF

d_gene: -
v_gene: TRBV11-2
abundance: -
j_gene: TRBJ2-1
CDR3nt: TGTGCCAGCAGCTTTTTGGAGGATGAGCAGTTCTTC
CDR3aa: CASSFLEDEQFF

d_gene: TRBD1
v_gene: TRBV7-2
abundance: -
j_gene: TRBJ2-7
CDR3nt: TGTGCCAGCAGCTGGGGACAGGGGCACTCCTACGAGCAGTACTTC
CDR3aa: CASSWGQGHSYEQYF

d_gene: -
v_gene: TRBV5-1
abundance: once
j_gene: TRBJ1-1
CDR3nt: TGCGCCAGCAGCGAGAATGACAGGTGGAACACTGAAGCTTTCTTT
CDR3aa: CASSENDRWNTEAFF

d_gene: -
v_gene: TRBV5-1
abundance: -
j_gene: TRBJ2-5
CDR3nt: TGCGCCAGCAGCTTGGTGGGGGCTGGGGAAGAGACCCAGTACTTC
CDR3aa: CASSLVGAGEETQYF

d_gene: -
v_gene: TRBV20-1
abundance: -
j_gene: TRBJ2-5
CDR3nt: TGCAGTGCTAGGTTCGGGACCCAAGAGACCCAGTACTTC
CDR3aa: CSARFGTQETQYF

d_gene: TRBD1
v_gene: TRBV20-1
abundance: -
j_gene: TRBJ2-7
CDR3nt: TGCAGTGCTAGAACAGGGGGCTTCAACGAGCAGTACTTC
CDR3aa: CSARTGGFNEQYF

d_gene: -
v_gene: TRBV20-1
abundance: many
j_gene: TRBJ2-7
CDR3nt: TGCAGTGCTACCGGGACCCACGACTACGAGCAGTACTTC
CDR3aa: CSATGTHDYEQYF

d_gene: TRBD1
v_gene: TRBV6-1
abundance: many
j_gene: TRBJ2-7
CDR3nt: TGTGCCAGTATCGGGACAGCCTACGAGCAGTACTTC
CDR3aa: CASIGTAYEQYF

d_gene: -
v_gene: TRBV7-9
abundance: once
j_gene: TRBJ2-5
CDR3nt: TGTGCCAGCAGCTGGGCCCGCCAGGGGTACCGAGAGACCCAGTACTTC
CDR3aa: CASSWARQGYRETQYF

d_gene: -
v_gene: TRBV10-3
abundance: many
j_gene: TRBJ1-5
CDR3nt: TGTGCCATCAGTGAGCAAGGGGCTGGCCAGCCCCAGCATTTT
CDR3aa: CAISEQGAGQPQHF

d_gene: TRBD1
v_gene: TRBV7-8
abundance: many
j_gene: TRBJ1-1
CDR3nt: TGTGCCAGCAGCTTGATTAACAGGGGGAGCACTGAAGCTTTCTTT
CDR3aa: CASSLINRGSTEAFF

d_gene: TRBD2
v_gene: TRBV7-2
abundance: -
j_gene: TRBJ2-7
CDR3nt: TGTGCCAGCGGCGACGGGACTAGCGGGAGTAACGAGCAGTACTTC
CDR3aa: CASGDGTSGSNEQYF

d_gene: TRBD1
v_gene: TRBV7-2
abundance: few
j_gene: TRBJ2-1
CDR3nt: TGTGCCAGCAGCCATACGACAGGGCCCCTTCAGGTCAATGAGCAGTTCTTC
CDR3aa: CASSHTTGPLQVNEQFF

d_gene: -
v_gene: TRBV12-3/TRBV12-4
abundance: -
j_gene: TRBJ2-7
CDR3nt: TGTGCCAGCAGTGCAGGACCTCAGGCCTCTTACGAGCAGTACTTC
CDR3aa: CASSAGPQASYEQYF

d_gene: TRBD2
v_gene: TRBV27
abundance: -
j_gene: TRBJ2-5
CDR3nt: TGTGCCAGCAGTTTTAAGGGACTAGCGGGAGAGACCCAGTACTTC
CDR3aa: CASSFKGLAGETQYF

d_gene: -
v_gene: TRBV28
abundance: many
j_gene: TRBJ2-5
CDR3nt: TGTGCCAGCAGTCAACAGGGATTTACGGAGACCCAGTACTTC
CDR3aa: CASSQQGFTETQYF

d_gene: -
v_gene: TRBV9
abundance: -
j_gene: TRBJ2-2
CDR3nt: TGTGCCAGCAGCCAAATCAGAGGGAGTAACACCGGGGAGCTGTTTTTT
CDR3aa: CASSQIRGSNTGELFF

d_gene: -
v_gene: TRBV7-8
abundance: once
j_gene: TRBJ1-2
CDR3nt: TGTGCCAGCAGCTTACTCTCAGGGTTTCAATTTGATCGGGATGGCTACACCTTC
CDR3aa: CASSLLSGFQFDRDGYTF

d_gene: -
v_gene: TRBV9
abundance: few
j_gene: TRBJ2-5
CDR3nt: TGCGCCAGCAGCCGGGCCGCGATCGGAGAGACCCAGTACTTC
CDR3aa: CASSRAAIGETQYF

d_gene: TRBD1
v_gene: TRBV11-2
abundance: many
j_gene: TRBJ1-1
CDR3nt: TGTGCCAGCAGCCCACGGACAGGCACTGAAGCTTTCTTT
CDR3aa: CASSPRTGTEAFF

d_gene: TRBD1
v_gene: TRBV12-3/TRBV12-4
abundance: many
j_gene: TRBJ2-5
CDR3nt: TGTGCCAGCAGTTTTACAGGGGCTGCGTACCAAGAGACCCAGTACTTC
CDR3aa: CASSFTGAAYQETQYF

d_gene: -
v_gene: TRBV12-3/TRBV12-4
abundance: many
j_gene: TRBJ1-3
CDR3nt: TGTGCCAGCAGTCTCCAAACCCCGGGTAACACCATATATTTT
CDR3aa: CASSLQTPGNTIYF

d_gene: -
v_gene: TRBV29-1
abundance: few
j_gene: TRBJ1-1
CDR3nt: TGCAACGTTGGGGGGACCAAGGGCGGCACTGAAGCTTTCTTT
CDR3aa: CNVGGTKGGTEAFF

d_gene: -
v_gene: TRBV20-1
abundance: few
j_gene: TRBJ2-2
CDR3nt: TGCAGTGCTAGATGGCAGGGAATGAACACCGGGGAGCTGTTTTTT
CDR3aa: CSARWQGMNTGELFF

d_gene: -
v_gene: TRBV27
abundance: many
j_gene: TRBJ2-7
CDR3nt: TGTGCCAGCAGTTTAACCCCGAGCCTGCCCTACGAGCAGTACTTC
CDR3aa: CASSLTPSLPYEQYF

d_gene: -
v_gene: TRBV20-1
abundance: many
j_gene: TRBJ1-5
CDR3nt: TGCAGTCTCCAAAGGGGGTATAGCAATCAGCCCCAGCATTTT
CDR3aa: CSLQRGYSNQPQHF

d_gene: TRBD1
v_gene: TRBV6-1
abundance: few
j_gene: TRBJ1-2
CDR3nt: TGTGCCAGCGGGGACAGGGGGAACTATGGCTACACCTTC
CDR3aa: CASGDRGNYGYTF

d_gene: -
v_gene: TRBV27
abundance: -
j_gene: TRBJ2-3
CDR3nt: TGTGCCAGCAACAAGGGGAATAGCAGGTCCGATACGCGGTATTTT
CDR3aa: CASNKGNSRSDTRYF

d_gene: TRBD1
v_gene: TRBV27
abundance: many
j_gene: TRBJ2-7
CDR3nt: TGTGCCAGCAGTTCGACAGGGAACGAGCAGTACTTC
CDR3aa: CASSSTGNEQYF